This T cell receptor beta chain derives from a study of blood T cell repertoires in COVID-19. The wider study: PBMCs, B-cell-depleted T cells, or T cells provided the cDNA or gDNA that made up the material.

With 9 bases removed from V and 5 bases from J, the gap between germline ends came to 10 bases. The germline V gene encodes CDR1 MNHEY and CDR2 SVGAGI. The CDR3 is 11 amino acids. Participant-given clinical history determined each cohort assignment. Cohort 3 recovery required two negative PCRs, clearance, or symptom resolution. Per the authors' pipeline: Amplification of reference gene primers was used by the study to estimate nucleated cell counts. Some clones are missing from TCRdb's copy, which holds only in-frame ones; the method was immunoSEQ multiplex PCR. The V and J calls and clone size come from that table; D and trimming were worked out from the DNA. The profile shows a few hundred thousand clones, more than 85% of them singletons.

This sequence joins TRBV6-5 and TRBJ1-2; D gene unclear. The sample consisted of PBMCs or T cells enriched from blood (not recorded which). The origin of this receptor is a woman aged 55 to 70 who had recovered from COVID-19. CDR3 sequence (DNA): TGTGCCAGTTCCGACAAGTATGGCTACACCTTC. Translation gives CASSDKYGYTF.